These T cell receptor beta chains were read from a single sample in a study of T cells after yellow fever vaccination. TCRdb reprocessed the 5' RACE reads with MiXCR, giving one entry per CDR3 protein. Counted here are about 150,000 distinct CDR3 sequences, approximately 6.2% occurring once; the ten biggest clones make up less than 3.5%. The specimen was CD4+ T cells sorted from PBMCs, collected on the day of the first yellow fever vaccination. Receptor source: a man aged 18 to 35 who received the YFV17D yellow fever vaccine. Both conserved end residues are part of each CDR3. A D gene is named only where the DNA matches it firmly. Size is stated for part of the rows, as once, few or many counts, or as a class when the clone is expanded.

cdr3_nt: TGTGCCGCCGCTGCGGGAGCTAACTATGGCTACACCTTC
cdr3_aa: CAAAAGANYGYTF
j_call: TRBJ1-2
clone_size: NA
d_call: NA
v_call: TRBV10-3

cdr3_nt: TGTGCCAGCAGCTTAGGTGGGCCCCAGCATTTT
cdr3_aa: CASSLGGPQHF
j_call: TRBJ1-5
clone_size: many
d_call: NA
v_call: TRBV7-2

cdr3_nt: TGCAGTGCTAGCTTTGCCGGCTCCTACAATGAGCAGTTCTTC
cdr3_aa: CSASFAGSYNEQFF
j_call: TRBJ2-1
clone_size: many
d_call: NA
v_call: TRBV20-1

cdr3_nt: TGCGCCAGCAGCTTTACCGGTGGAGGGGGCGCGGGGAATTCACCCCTCCACTTT
cdr3_aa: CASSFTGGGGAGNSPLHF
j_call: TRBJ1-6
clone_size: many
d_call: TRBD1
v_call: TRBV5-1

cdr3_nt: TGCGCCAGCAGCCCGCTCACTAGTGGCGAGACCCAGTACTTC
cdr3_aa: CASSPLTSGETQYF
j_call: TRBJ2-5
clone_size: many
d_call: NA
v_call: TRBV5-1

cdr3_nt: TGCAGTGCTGACCGGGACCTCAGGACCGGGGAGCTGTTTTTT
cdr3_aa: CSADRDLRTGELFF
j_call: TRBJ2-2
clone_size: many
d_call: NA
v_call: TRBV20-1

cdr3_nt: TGTGCCAGCAGTTACTCTCTGGAGGGGATTCCTTTCTTT
cdr3_aa: CASSYSLEGIPFF
j_call: TRBJ1-1
clone_size: many
d_call: NA
v_call: TRBV6-5

cdr3_nt: TGCGCCAGCAGCCAGCTCCCCGGATCCTACAATGAGCAGTTCTTC
cdr3_aa: CASSQLPGSYNEQFF
j_call: TRBJ2-1
clone_size: few
d_call: NA
v_call: TRBV5-1

cdr3_nt: TGTGCCAGCAGTTCCAAGGGGTATGGCTACACCTTC
cdr3_aa: CASSSKGYGYTF
j_call: TRBJ1-2
clone_size: many
d_call: NA
v_call: TRBV28

cdr3_nt: TGCGCCAGCATTCGCGGGGGGAGCACAGATACGCAGTATTTT
cdr3_aa: CASIRGGSTDTQYF
j_call: TRBJ2-3
clone_size: many
d_call: TRBD2
v_call: TRBV5-1

cdr3_nt: TGCAGTGCGCTCGAGGGGGTTACCTACGAGCAGTACTTC
cdr3_aa: CSALEGVTYEQYF
j_call: TRBJ2-7
clone_size: many
d_call: NA
v_call: TRBV20-1

cdr3_nt: TGTGCCAGCAGCAATGGAGCGGGTTGGCAAACTGAAGCTTTCTTT
cdr3_aa: CASSNGAGWQTEAFF
j_call: TRBJ1-1
clone_size: many
d_call: NA
v_call: TRBV7-2

cdr3_nt: TGTGCCAGCAGTTATGCACTAGCCGGCACAGATACGCAGTATTTT
cdr3_aa: CASSYALAGTDTQYF
j_call: TRBJ2-3
clone_size: many
d_call: NA
v_call: TRBV6-2/TRBV6-3